The next 26 T cell receptor beta chains were all read from a single sample in a study of blood T cell repertoires in COVID-19. TCRdb keeps only in-frame clones here, not all; method: immunoSEQ multiplex PCR. The sample lists roughly 300,000 clones, about nine tenths seen once, with 0.95% to 1.2% in the top ten. Material: PBMCs or T cells enriched from blood (not recorded which). The receptors here all came from a woman in her 30s who had recovered from COVID-19.

The gene calls are TRBV6-5 and TRBJ1-5; TRBD1 aligns across 7 bases. V lost 0 bases to trimming and J lost 7 bases; unmatched junction nucleotides: 9. This CDR3 comprises 16 residues. Germline loops: CDR1 MNHEY, CDR2 SVGAGI. CDR3 sequence reads: CASSYSPTGDGQPQHF. CDR3 bases: TGTGCCAGCAGTTACTCCCCCACAGGGGACGGACAGCCCCAGCATTTT.

The genes are TRBV7-2 and TRBJ2-2; maybe TRBD2 (6 bases). This CDR3 is 15 amino acids long. V was trimmed by 4 bases and J by 5 bases, leaving 14 bases between them. CDR1 is SGHTA and CDR2 is FQGNSA in the germline V gene. The CDR3 loop is CASSSPRGITGELFF. DNA of the CDR3: TGTGCCAGCAGCTCCCCGCGCGGGATTACCGGGGAGCTGTTTTTT.

The CDR3: CASSSDRGPFGAFF. CDR3 nucleotides: TGTGCCAGCAGTTCGGACAGGGGGCCTTTCGGAGCTTTCTTT. This chain links TRBV7-9 with TRBJ1-1; 11 bases agree with TRBD1. Germline CDR1 is SEHNR and CDR2 is FQNEAQ (reference sequence). The CDR3 has 14 residues. J gave up 10 bases and V 6 bases, and 10 bases lay outside the gene matches.

The chain couples TRBV25-1 to TRBJ2-5, with a possible D match to TRBD2 (6 bases). Trimming shortened V by 8 bases and J by 2 bases, and 12 bases separated the two germline ends. The CDR3 consists of 13 residues. Germline V gene data show CDR1 as MGHDK and CDR2 as SYGVNS. The CDR3 is CASAGTPQETQYF. CDR3 nucleotides: TGTGCCAGCGCCGGGACTCCACAAGAGACCCAGTACTTC.

V gene TRBV21-1 combines with J gene TRBJ2-2; the tabulated D call, TRBD2, remains unverified against the DNA. TRBV21-1 corresponds to a pseudogene. The length of the CDR3 is 17 residues. The CDR3 nucleotides are TGTGCCAGCAGATCTTTAGGACTAGGAGCGAACACCGGGGAGCTGTTTTTT. Encoded protein: CASRSLGLGANTGELFF.

Notes on this clone: Sequence at one end of the junction differs from germline and may be a read error. This sequence joins TRBV19 and TRBJ1-2; D perhaps matches TRBD1 (6 bases). The CDR3 covers 14 residues. Germline loops: CDR1 LNHDA, CDR2 SQIVND (reference sequence). The CDR3: CATSRAGASYGYTF. DNA of the CDR3: TGTGCCACTAGTAGGGCAGGGGCCAGCTATGGCTACACCTTC.

The V call is TRBV27, the J call TRBJ1-5; D not resolved. The CDR3 has 14 amino acids. Germline CDR1 MNHEY, CDR2 SMNVEV (reference sequence). The V end was cut by 2 bases, the J end by 9 bases, with 14 bases between. The chain's CDR3 is CASSLEGKARPQHF. The CDR3 DNA reads as TGTGCCAGCAGTTTAGAGGGTAAGGCAAGGCCCCAGCATTTT.

This clone was seen a single time. The rearrangement uses TRBV9 and TRBJ1-2; the match to TRBD1 covers 7 bases. Germline assignment: CDR1 SGDLS and CDR2 YYNGEE. V was pared by 0 bases and J by 0 bases, with 5 bases of the junction left unmatched. This CDR3 is built from 16 residues. CDR3 region: CASSVVPTGTNYGYTF. CDR3 in DNA: TGTGCCAGCAGCGTAGTGCCGACAGGGACTAACTATGGCTACACCTTC.

V gene TRBV11-2 combines with J gene TRBJ2-7; TRBD2 matches 13 bases. J was trimmed by 4 bases and V by 6 bases; bases with no gene match: 9. The germline gives CDR1 SGHAT, CDR2 FQNNGV. This CDR3 contains 16 residues. CDR3 sequence reads: CASRPRTSGRGYEQYF. The CDR3 DNA sequence: TGTGCCAGCAGACCTAGGACTAGCGGGAGAGGGTACGAGCAGTACTTC. The entire variable domain, with the rest obtained from reference TRBV11-2 and TRBJ2-7, is as follows: EAGVAQSPRYKIIEKRQSVAFWCNPISGHATLYWYQQILGQGPKLLIQFQNNGVVDDSQLPKDRFSAERLKGVDSTLKIQPAKLEDSAVYLCASRPRTSGRGYEQYFGPGTRLTVT.

The chain links TRBV7-9 to TRBJ2-1; D gene ambiguous. The CDR3 sequence is 14 residues long. V was shortened by 1 base and J by 6 bases, with 10 bases between the two germline ends. Germline CDR1 and CDR2: SEHNR and FQNEAQ (reference sequence). DNA of the CDR3: TGTGCCAGCAGCTTAGACTCGCGGAGCAATGAGCAGTTCTTC. Translation: CASSLDSRSNEQFF.

V usage is TRBV5-5 and J usage is TRBJ1-3, with no clear D. Between the trimmed V and J ends, which lost 4 bases and 4 bases, there was a span of 9 bases. Germline CDR1 is SGHKS and CDR2 is YYEKEE (reference sequence). This CDR3 contains 13 residues. The CDR3, as DNA: TGTGCCAGCAGCCTGGGCGCCGGAAACACCATATATTTT. This translates into CASSLGAGNTIYF.

The chain joins TRBV4-1 to TRBJ2-7, with a tentative D call TRBD1 (5 bases). V lost 4 bases to trimming and J lost 2 bases, with 9 bases between them. This CDR3 spans 13 amino acids. From germline, CDR1 is MGHRA and CDR2 YSYEKL. CDR3 amino acids: CASSPDIAYEQYF. The CDR3, as DNA: TGCGCCAGCAGCCCGGACATAGCCTACGAGCAGTACTTC.

The chain is built from TRBV27 and TRBJ2-3; 10 positions agree with TRBD2. The V gene end was trimmed by 1 base and the J gene end by 0 bases; junction bases not matched to a gene: 1. The CDR3 is 16 residues long. From germline, CDR1 is MNHEY and CDR2 SMNVEV (reference sequence). The CDR3 protein is CASSLLAGGSTDTQYF. Here the CDR3 DNA reads TGTGCCAGCAGTTTATTAGCGGGAGGCAGCACAGATACGCAGTATTTT.

V is TRBV5-4 and J is TRBJ2-7; 8 positions agree with TRBD1. This CDR3 spans 14 amino acids. CDR1 and CDR2 (germline): SGHNT, YYREEE (reference sequence). The V gene end was trimmed by 0 bases and the J gene end by 6 bases; junction bases not matched to a gene: 5. In DNA, the CDR3 is TGTGCCAGCAGCTTGGCCCAGGGGGCTTCCGAGCAGTACTTC. It codes for CASSLAQGASEQYF.

V and J are TRBV7-8 and TRBJ2-7, with D possibly TRBD1 on 6 matching bases. Trimming removed 5 bases at V and 7 bases at J, with 15 bases between. Germline V gene lookup returns CDR1 SGHVS and CDR2 FQNEAQ. This CDR3 region has 13 residues. For the CDR3, the DNA is TGTGCCAGCAGCGTCCTACAGGGTAAGGAGCAGTACTTC. Amino acid sequence: CASSVLQGKEQYF. Together with reference TRBV7-8 and TRBJ2-7, the CDR3 gives the full variable domain: GAGVSQSPRYKVAKRGQDVALRCDPISGHVSLFWYQQALGQGPEFLTYFQNEAQLDKSGLPSDRFFAERPEGSVSTLKIQRTQQEDSAVYLCASSVLQGKEQYFGPGTRLTVT.

The chain carries TRBV7-2 and TRBJ2-2; 7 bases match TRBD1. The CDR3 sequence is 17 residues long. V trimming: 1 base; J trimming: 4 bases; junction bases outside the gene matches: 9. Per germline, CDR1 SGHTA and CDR2 FQGNSA. The CDR3 loop reads CASSLVFGRGSTGELFF. The CDR3 DNA is TGTGCCAGCAGCTTAGTATTCGGCAGGGGGAGCACCGGGGAGCTGTTTTTT.

A remark on this clone: The sample contains more than one DNA sequence encoding this CDR3. The chain joins TRBV3-1 (or the pseudogene TRBV3-2) to TRBJ1-1; D gene ambiguous. V was pared by 3 bases and J by 5 bases, with 7 bases between. CDR1 and CDR2 (germline): LGHDT, YNNKEL (reference sequence). The CDR3 is made up of 12 amino acids. CDR3 sequence reads: CASSQGGTEAFF. The CDR3 DNA sequence: TGTGCCAGCAGCCAGGGAGGGACTGAAGCTTTCTTT.

The chain couples TRBV30 to TRBJ2-5, with 11 nucleotides matching TRBD2. After removal of 1 base from V and 1 base from J, the junction contained 5 bases not matched to a gene. The CDR3 loop spans 16 amino acids. Germline V gene sequence: CDR1 GTSNPN, CDR2 SVGIG (reference sequence). The CDR3 nucleotides are TGTGCCTGGAGTGCCGGACTAGCGGGTTCCCAAGAGACCCAGTACTTC. It is translated as CAWSAGLAGSQETQYF.

CDR3 sequence: CASSPRETNGYTF. CDR3 in DNA: TGTGCCAGCAGCCCGAGGGAAACCAATGGCTACACCTTC. V is TRBV3-1 (or the pseudogene TRBV3-2) and J is TRBJ1-2, with D hard to call. Trimming left V 4 bases short and J 6 bases short, with 12 bases between. CDR1 is LGHDT and CDR2 is YNNKEL in the germline V gene (reference sequence). The CDR3 totals 13 residues.

The J gene is TRBJ2-7, the V gene TRBV6-2 or TRBV6-3; 10 bases fit TRBD2. Germline V lookup: CDR1 MNHEY, CDR2 SVGEGT. The CDR3 totals 14 residues. The trim removed 6 bases at V and 1 base at J, leaving 3 bases unmatched. CDR3 protein: CASSPGLASYEQYF. As DNA, the CDR3 is TGTGCCAGCAGCCCGGGACTAGCGTCCTACGAGCAGTACTTC.

J is TRBJ1-1 and V is TRBV10-3; TRBD1 matches 11 bases. Germline V gives CDR1 ENHRY, CDR2 SYGVKD. The CDR3 loop spans 13 amino acids. V dropped 6 bases and J dropped 6; count of bases not matched to a gene: 3. CDR3 nucleotides: TGTGCCATCAGGGGACAGGGGGTTTCTGAAGCTTTCTTT. This gives the protein CAIRGQGVSEAFF.

The gene calls are TRBV24-1 and TRBJ2-1, with TRBD2 matching 7 bases. Losses at the gene ends were 3 bases for V and 4 bases for J; bases not matched to a gene: 11. CDR1 and CDR2 (germline): KGHDR, SFDVKD. This CDR3 has 17 residues. CDR3 sequence (DNA): TGTGCCACCAGTGATGGAAGGGGCGGGAGCCCTTACAATGAGCAGTTCTTC. It is translated as CATSDGRGGSPYNEQFF.

The chain uses TRBV7-9 and TRBJ2-2; a possible D gene is TRBD1 (5 bases). Germline CDR1 and CDR2: SEHNR and FQNEAQ (reference sequence). This CDR3 contains 15 residues. Trimming stripped 3 bases from V and 7 bases from J, with 15 bases between. CDR3 in amino acids: CASSFFGQGDGELFF. The CDR3 DNA reads as TGTGCCAGCAGCTTTTTCGGGCAGGGTGACGGGGAGCTGTTTTTT.

The chain joins TRBV28 to TRBJ1-4; D uncertain. The V gene lost 2 bases and the J gene lost 7 bases, with 11 bases spanning the gap. The length of the CDR3 is 14 residues. Germline V gene sequence: CDR1 MDHEN, CDR2 SYDVKM. In nucleotides, the CDR3 is TGTGCCAGCAGTTTACCCCTGCGCGGTGAAAAACTGTTTTTT. Translated: CASSLPLRGEKLFF.

The V and J genes are TRBV18 and TRBJ1-1; D is unclear. V lost 2 bases, J lost 0 bases, and 13 bases lay in between. The CDR3 runs to 16 residues. Germline-derived CDR1 and CDR2 are KGHSH and LQKENI. The CDR3 loop reads CASSPGLMGLNTEAFF. CDR3 sequence (DNA): TGTGCCAGCTCACCAGGGCTGATGGGCTTGAACACTGAAGCTTTCTTT.

The V gene is TRBV28, the J gene TRBJ2-7; D possibly corresponds to TRBD2 (5 bases). V dropped 7 bases and J dropped 6 bases, with 16 bases sitting between them. The CDR3 runs 13 residues. Per germline, CDR1 MDHEN and CDR2 SYDVKM. For the CDR3, the DNA is TGTGCCAGCACCGGAGGTGTGGACGGCGAGCAGTACTTC. Amino acids: CASTGGVDGEQYF. Complete variable domain (other parts from reference TRBV28 and TRBJ2-7): DVKVTQSSRYLVKRTGEKVFLECVQDMDHENMFWYRQDPGLGLRLIYFSYDVKMKEKGDIPEGYSVSREKKERFSLILESASTNQTSMYLCASTGGVDGEQYFGPGTRLTVT.